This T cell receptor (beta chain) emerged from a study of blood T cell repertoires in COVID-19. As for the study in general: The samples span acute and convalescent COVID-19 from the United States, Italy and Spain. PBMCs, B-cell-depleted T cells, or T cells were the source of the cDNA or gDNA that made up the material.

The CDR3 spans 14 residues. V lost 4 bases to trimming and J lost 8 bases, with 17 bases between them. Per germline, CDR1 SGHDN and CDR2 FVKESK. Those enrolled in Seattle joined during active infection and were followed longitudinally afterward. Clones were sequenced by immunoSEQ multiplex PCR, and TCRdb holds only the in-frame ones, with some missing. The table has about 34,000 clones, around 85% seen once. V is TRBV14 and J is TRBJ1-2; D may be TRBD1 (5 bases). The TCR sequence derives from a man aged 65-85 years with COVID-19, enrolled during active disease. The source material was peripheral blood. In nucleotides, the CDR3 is TGTGCCAGCAGCCCCCGGGACTCTGGGTGGGGCTACACCTTC. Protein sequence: CASSPRDSGWGYTF.